This TCR beta chain originates from a study of blood T cells in healthy people across ages. For this clonotype: Its specificity is unknown.

General study findings and limits: The study found TCR beta diversity correlated strongly with naive T cell percentage.

Next came a second PCR, run for about 6 to 11 cycles, which used a sample-barcoded 5' primer along with a J-beta primer mix. MiXCR, run by TCRdb on the 5' RACE reads, gives a single entry per CDR3 protein. The sample records about 1.4 million distinct CDR3 sequences, approximately 60% being singletons. This CDR3 has 15 residues. With 4 bases clipped from V and 4 bases from J, the junction kept 10 bases outside the gene matches. The germline CDR1 and CDR2 sequences are SGHDT and YYEEEE. This sequence joins TRBV5-6 and TRBJ1-1; 7 bases are shared with TRBD1. Sequencing was carried out using blood. This TCR came from a man aged 18 to 30 in good health. As DNA, the CDR3 is TGTGCCAGCAGCCAGACCGACAGGGAGAGCACTGAAGCTTTCTTT. Translation gives CASSQTDRESTEAFF. Variable domain in full (rest from reference TRBV5-6 and TRBJ1-1): DAGVTQSPTHLIKTRGQQVTLRCSPKSGHDTVSWYQQALGQGPQFIFQYYEEEERQRGNFPDRFSGHQFPNYSSELNVNALLLGDSALYLCASSQTDRESTEAFFGQGTRLTVV.